The next 8 T cell receptor beta chains were all read from a single sample in a study of graft-versus-host responses after intestinal transplantation listed by TCRdb under 2021. Preparation of the library involved the immunoSEQ multiplex PCR assay. TCRdb limited this immuneACCESS table to in-frame rearrangements with V and J called. A share of clones is missing; checked studies link under half to unresolved V genes, and the rest is unexplained. Across this sample there are roughly 130,000 clones, with nearly 95% seen only once. 0.19% of the sample rests with the top ten. What this sample's time point label stands for: cells obtained before transplantation from donor or recipient. These receptors' targets are unknown. Sequenced here: unstimulated CD4+ T cells sorted from spleen or lymph node cells, sampled before intestinal transplant. The receptors come from a human donor who received an intestinal transplant.

The chain uses TRBV28 and TRBJ2-2; tentatively, D is TRBD2 (5 bases). Germline V lookup: CDR1 MDHEN, CDR2 SYDVKM. The CDR3 covers 13 residues. The V and J ends lost 7 bases and 4 bases respectively, with 10 bases between them. In DNA, the CDR3 is TGTGCCAGCAAATTCGGGATCACCGGGGAGCTGTTTTTT. It specifies CASKFGITGELFF.

This clone was detected only a few times. In nucleotides, the CDR3 is TGTGCCAGCTCCCACCGTAGCGGGACATACGAGCAGTACTTC. Translated: CASSHRSGTYEQYF. The chain links TRBV18 to TRBJ2-7, with 8 bases identical to TRBD2. From germline, CDR1 is KGHSH and CDR2 LQKENI. This CDR3 region has 14 residues. The junction had 8 bases not matched to a gene; V was cut back by 6 bases and J by 4 bases.

The chain uses TRBV6-1 and TRBJ2-1; 7 nucleotides agree with TRBD2. The germline V gene encodes CDR1 MNHNS and CDR2 SASEGT. CDR3 length: 16 amino acids. V shed 2 bases and J 1 base; nucleotides not matched to a gene: 5. In DNA, the CDR3 is TGTGCCAGCAGTGAATGGGGGGGTCGGTCCTACAATGAGCAGTTCTTC. This codes for CASSEWGGRSYNEQFF.

The chain is built from TRBV14 and TRBJ1-4; 9 bases are shared with TRBD1. CDR3 length equals 16 residues. Trimming removed 4 bases from V and 6 bases from J; junction bases left unmatched: 9. Germline assignment: CDR1 SGHDN and CDR2 FVKESK. CDR3 bases: TGTGCCAGCAGCCGTGGCACAGGGGGCGAATATGAAAAACTGTTTTTT. Translating gives CASSRGTGGEYEKLFF.

This sequence joins TRBV18 and TRBJ2-7; possible D gene TRBD2, 6 bases. Looked up from germline, CDR1 is KGHSH and CDR2 is LQKENI. Deletions cut 4 bases from V and 4 bases from J, with 17 bases between. CDR3 length equals 15 residues. The CDR3 region is CASSRRGRPEYEQYF. CDR3 coding DNA: TGTGCCAGCTCACGGCGGGGCCGTCCGGAGTACGAGCAGTACTTC.

This clone has more than one count but fewer than ten. The V and J genes are TRBV7-4 and TRBJ1-3, with 7 bases aligning to TRBD1. The CDR3 runs to 15 residues. V gave up 4 bases and J gave up 3 bases; unmatched junction bases: 6. From germline, CDR1 is SGHVT and CDR2 SQSDAQ. The CDR3 reads CASSSDRVVGNTIYF. CDR3 coding DNA: TGTGCCAGCAGCTCAGACAGGGTAGTTGGAAACACCATATATTTT.

This clone was picked up one time. The rearrangement uses TRBV5-6 and TRBJ1-2; possibly TRBD1 for D (5 bases). The V and J ends lost 3 bases and 4 bases respectively, with 13 bases between them. Germline V CDR1 and CDR2: SGHDT, YYEEEE. This CDR3 spans 14 amino acids. The CDR3 reads CASSYPGRFYGYTF. DNA of the CDR3: TGTGCCAGCAGCTACCCGGGACGGTTCTATGGCTACACCTTC. The complete variable domain, with remaining parts taken from reference TRBV5-6 and TRBJ1-2, reads DAGVTQSPTHLIKTRGQQVTLRCSPKSGHDTVSWYQQALGQGPQFIFQYYEEEERQRGNFPDRFSGHQFPNYSSELNVNALLLGDSALYLCASSYPGRFYGYTFGSGTRLTVV.

The chain joins TRBV28 to TRBJ1-5; a weak D match, TRBD1 (6 bases). This CDR3 has 11 amino acids. In germline, CDR1 is MDHEN, CDR2 SYDVKM. V was trimmed by 4 bases and J by 9 bases, leaving 7 bases between them. In DNA, the CDR3 is TGTGCCAGCAGTTCACAGGGGCCCCAGCATTTT. Its protein is CASSSQGPQHF.